The rows below give T cell receptor beta chains drawn from one sample of a study of blood T cell repertoires in COVID-19. The method was immunoSEQ multiplex PCR; TCRdb's version includes in-frame clones alone and lacks a portion of them. The repertoire holds more than 150,000 clones, with 84% as singletons. Sequenced: peripheral blood. Receptors were obtained from a man younger than 35 with active or convalescent COVID-19. The CDR3 runs from the conserved cysteine through the conserved F or W. Where a row states a size, it is once, few, many or the class of an expanded clone; other rows omit it.

length,J,V,size,CDR3
16,TRBJ1-4,TRBV18,.,CASSPPTGQDHEKLFF
19,TRBJ2-2,TRBV7-9,once,CASSLVSLGQGIYTGELFF
15,TRBJ1-1,TRBV7-6,.,CASSLVGAQGSEAFF
15,TRBJ1-2,TRBV9,few,CASSPQTQGGYGYTF
17,TRBJ2-5,TRBV9,.,CASSPRDREAGRETQYF
15,TRBJ2-1,TRBV9,.,CASSVRPTGYNEQFF
14,TRBJ2-7,TRBV6-2/TRBV6-3,.,CASSYRYRTYEQYF
17,TRBJ1-3,TRBV4-2,few,CASSHSGTGGLGNTIYF
13,TRBJ1-2,TRBV7-8,few,CASSPQGTYGYTF
12,TRBJ1-2,TRBV2,.,CASRITADGYTF
15,TRBJ2-5,TRBV6-6,few,CASSPVLAGGETQYF
12,TRBJ1-2,TRBV12-3/TRBV12-4,.,CASNDRGNGYTF
19,TRBJ2-3,TRBV23-1,.,CASSQKSGYGGKSTDTQYF
15,TRBJ1-2,TRBV4-3,.,CASSQKEGGAYGYTF
13,TRBJ1-5,TRBV5-6,.,CASSLDRNQPQHF
15,TRBJ2-7,TRBV5-5,.,CASSATGTGYFEQYF
12,TRBJ2-3,TRBV12-5,.,CASGFGADTQYF
15,TRBJ2-3,TRBV5-1,.,CASSLGQGEADTQYF
14,TRBJ1-5,TRBV19,few,CASTRGGFNQPQHF
15,TRBJ2-2,TRBV5-4,.,CASSSDRGRIGELFF
13,TRBJ2-1,TRBV11-3,.,CASSLDSTRGQFF
17,TRBJ1-4,TRBV5-1,.,CASSLAKEGYSNEKLFF
15,TRBJ2-1,TRBV27,.,CASSWTSGRTNEQFF
17,TRBJ2-5,TRBV14,.,CASSRGLAGGLQETQYF
16,TRBJ2-3,TRBV9,.,CASSVATRTGVDTQYF
14,TRBJ1-1,TRBV7-2,once,CASSITGLGTEAFF
15,TRBJ2-1,TRBV19,.,CASRADRGRYNEQFF
14,TRBJ2-3,TRBV5-6,.,CASQRTGSTDTQYF
12,TRBJ1-2,TRBV7-2,.,CASSLEGGVGAF
13,TRBJ1-1,TRBV10-3,.,CAIRGIMNTEAFF
15,TRBJ1-2,TRBV5-6,.,CASSPPRVTIYGYTF
16,TRBJ2-5,TRBV15,.,CATSRDLRSGQETQYF
13,TRBJ1-1,TRBV19,.,CASSDGGSTEAFF
16,TRBJ1-2,TRBV2,few,CASSRPRDRERDGYTF
17,TRBJ2-3,TRBV19,many,CASSIAGGRIGTDTQYF
15,TRBJ2-2,TRBV10-3,.,CAIRVAGGNTGELFF